These 31 T cell receptor beta chains originate from one sample sequenced in a study of T cells after yellow fever vaccination. TCRdb redid the calling of the 5' RACE reads with MiXCR, one entry per CDR3 protein. The sample yields 200,000 to 300,000 distinct CDR3 sequences, 10% to 15% seen once. Material: CD4+ T cells sorted from PBMCs, obtained 45 days after the yellow fever booster vaccination. These receptors were obtained from a man aged 25 to 45 who received the YFV17D yellow fever vaccine.

V and J are TRBV2 and TRBJ1-6, with no clear D. This CDR3 is built from 14 residues. Trimming stripped 1 base from V and 9 bases from J, with 10 bases between. Looked up from germline, CDR1 is SNHLY and CDR2 is FYNNEI. DNA for the CDR3: TGTGCCAGCAGTGAAGACGGCCGGGGTTCACCCCTCCACTTT. It yields the protein CASSEDGRGSPLHF.

This clonotype was counted at least ten times. This sequence joins TRBV12-3 or TRBV12-4 and TRBJ2-3; D gene ambiguous. Trimming pared 2 bases from V and 0 bases from J, leaving 3 bases between. There are 13 residues in the CDR3. CDR3 bases: TGTGCCAGCAGTTTACTTAGCACAGATACGCAGTATTTT. Residues: CASSLLSTDTQYF.

This clonotype came up a few times. The J gene is TRBJ2-3, the V gene TRBV15; 12 bases line up with TRBD2. Germline V CDR1 and CDR2: LNHNV, YYDKDF (reference sequence). The CDR3 spans 15 residues. Trimming took 5 bases from V and 4 from J; bases not matched to a gene: 4. The CDR3 nucleotides are TGTGCCACCAGCTTGCTAGCGGGAGGGGCAGATACGCAGTATTTT. This codes for CATSLLAGGADTQYF.

The V and J genes are TRBV5-1 and TRBJ2-7, with 13 bases matching TRBD2. CDR1 and CDR2 (germline): SGHRS, YFSETQ. With V trimmed by 6 bases and J by 7 bases, 10 bases remained unmatched. The CDR3 spans 15 residues. DNA of the CDR3: TGCGCCAGCACGGGGACTAGCGGGACAACGGGGGAGCAGTACTTC. It specifies CASTGTSGTTGEQYF.

This clonotype was seen ten or more times. The chain employs TRBV20-1 and TRBJ2-1; 8 nucleotides agree with TRBD2. The CDR3 extends over 15 amino acids. Germline assignment: CDR1 DFQATT and CDR2 SNEGSKA (reference sequence). V trimming: 3 bases; J trimming: 4 bases; junction bases outside the gene matches: 8. CDR3 sequence: CSASRSSGDYNEQFF. CDR3 sequence (DNA): TGCAGTGCTAGCCGGAGTAGCGGGGATTACAATGAGCAGTTCTTC.

The chain uses TRBV20-1 and TRBJ2-2, with 12 bases matching TRBD2. Germline CDR1 DFQATT, CDR2 SNEGSKA (reference sequence). CDR3 length: 15 amino acids. Losses at the gene ends were 3 bases for V and 4 bases for J; bases not matched to a gene: 3. CDR3 loop: CSARTSGGLTGELFF. CDR3 sequence (DNA): TGCAGTGCTAGGACTAGCGGGGGCCTCACCGGGGAGCTGTTTTTT.

This clonotype has a handful of counts. The chain employs TRBV6-2 or TRBV6-3 and TRBJ2-7, with D possibly matching TRBD1 (5 bases). Germline CDR1 is MNHEY and CDR2 is SVGEGT. The germline V and J ends were trimmed by 6 bases and 0 bases, with 12 bases remaining between them. This CDR3 is 14 amino acids long. CDR3 residues: CASRLRQNSYEQYF. The CDR3 DNA follows: TGTGCCAGCAGGCTCCGACAGAACTCCTACGAGCAGTACTTC.

This rearrangement joins TRBV5-6 to TRBJ2-6; 11 bases are a match to TRBD2. The CDR3 covers 17 residues. The J segment lost 9 bases and the V segment lost 0 bases, leaving 8 bases of the junction unmatched. CDR1 and CDR2 (germline): SGHDT, YYEEEE. The CDR3 protein is CASSLVAGGVIVNVLTF. The CDR3, as DNA: TGTGCCAGCAGCTTGGTAGCGGGAGGGGTAATAGTCAACGTCCTGACTTTC.

This clonotype has a handful of counts. The V call is TRBV6-5, the J call TRBJ2-1; possibly TRBD2 for D (5 bases). Germline CDR1 is MNHEY and CDR2 is SVGAGI. The CDR3 consists of 14 residues. Deletions cut 2 bases from V and 6 bases from J, with 11 bases between. CDR3 DNA sequence: TGTGCCAGCAGTTACAGGACTGCCCTCAATGAGCAGTTCTTC. This encodes CASSYRTALNEQFF.

There are a few counts of this clonotype. The chain links TRBV6-2 or TRBV6-3 to TRBJ2-7; 11 bases map to TRBD1. Germline V gene data show CDR1 as MNHEY and CDR2 as SVGEGT. The trim removed 6 bases at V and 6 bases at J, leaving 10 bases unmatched. This CDR3 spans 15 amino acids. CDR3 protein: CASRVPGQGGGEQYF. CDR3 coding DNA: TGTGCCAGCAGAGTTCCGGGACAGGGGGGAGGCGAGCAGTACTTC.

This clonotype was observed at least ten times. The rearrangement joins TRBV5-1 to TRBJ1-1; TRBD1 is a possible D gene (5 bases). Between the trimmed V and J ends, which lost 0 bases and 1 base, there was a span of 7 bases. The germline V gene encodes CDR1 SGHRS and CDR2 YFSETQ. There are 14 residues in the CDR3. In DNA form, the CDR3 reads TGCGCCAGCAGCTTGGGGGGGACGAACACTGAAGCTTTCTTT. This gives the protein CASSLGGTNTEAFF.

The table lists this clonotype with a few counts. The chain joins TRBV5-4 to TRBJ2-1; possibly TRBD1 for D (6 bases). Per the germline V gene, CDR1 is SGHNT and CDR2 is YYREEE (reference sequence). This CDR3 contains 14 residues. The V end was cut by 10 bases, the J end by 4 bases, with 18 bases between. CDR3 in DNA: TGTGCCCTCCACAGGGAGAACGGTTACAATGAGCAGTTCTTC. It translates to CALHRENGYNEQFF.

The chain is built from TRBV6-5 and TRBJ2-7; D is unclear. The CDR3 is 14 amino acids. Germline V gives CDR1 MNHEY, CDR2 SVGAGI. The V gene lost 0 bases and the J gene lost 1 base, with 7 bases spanning the gap. CDR3 DNA: TGTGCCAGCAGTTACTCAGACGGTTCCTACGAGCAGTACTTC. It yields the protein CASSYSDGSYEQYF.

The genes are TRBV2 and TRBJ1-1; no reliable D call. CDR1 is SNHLY and CDR2 is FYNNEI in the germline V gene. Deletions cut 2 bases from V and 7 bases from J, with 14 bases between. This CDR3 has 14 residues. The CDR3 spells CASSERSGLVEAFF. CDR3 sequence (DNA): TGTGCCAGCAGTGAAAGGAGCGGGCTGGTTGAAGCTTTCTTT.

The sample holds many counts of this clonotype. The chain couples TRBV12-3 or TRBV12-4 to TRBJ2-1, with 11 positions matching TRBD2. Trimming removed 7 bases from V and 14 bases from J; junction bases left unmatched: 13. The CDR3 length is 14 residues. This chain's CDR3 is CASIPGTSGLPEFF. The CDR3 DNA reads TGTGCCAGCATCCCCGGGACTAGCGGTCTCCCGGAGTTCTTC.

The gene calls are TRBV5-6 and TRBJ2-5; 9 nucleotides agree with TRBD1. The CDR3 has 15 amino acids. Germline V gives CDR1 SGHDT, CDR2 YYEEEE. The V segment lost 1 base and the J segment 5 bases; nucleotides outside the gene matches: 6. The CDR3 DNA reads as TGTGCCAGCAGCTTGAGGGGGACAGGGTGGGAGACCCAGTACTTC. It codes for CASSLRGTGWETQYF.

The sample holds a few counts of this clonotype. The CDR3 spells CASGSGLTYNEQFF. In DNA form, the CDR3 reads TGTGCCAGCGGGAGCGGGCTCACCTACAATGAGCAGTTCTTC. The J gene is TRBJ2-1, the V gene TRBV7-8; the D gene is possibly TRBD2 (6 bases). CDR1 and CDR2 (germline): SGHVS, FQNEAQ. The CDR3 is 14 residues long. The ends were cut back, 8 bases at V and 2 bases at J, with 13 bases in the middle. Full variable domain (rest looked up from reference TRBV7-8 and TRBJ2-1): GAGVSQSPRYKVAKRGQDVALRCDPISGHVSLFWYQQALGQGPEFLTYFQNEAQLDKSGLPSDRFFAERPEGSVSTLKIQRTQQEDSAVYLCASGSGLTYNEQFFGPGTRLTVL.

This clonotype was observed a handful of times. V gene TRBV12-3 or TRBV12-4 combines with J gene TRBJ2-1, with D hard to call. V dropped 3 bases and J dropped 5 bases, with 8 bases sitting between them. The CDR3 is 13 residues long. CDR3 nucleotide sequence: TGTGCCAGCAGTTTTTCTGCGAACAATGAGCAGTTCTTC. Translating it yields CASSFSANNEQFF.

This clonotype was detected a few times. The V gene is TRBV4-3, the J gene TRBJ2-3, with 9 bases lining up with TRBD2. The CDR3 is 18 amino acids. Germline CDR1 and CDR2: LGHNA and YSLEER. The V segment lost 3 bases and the J segment 0 bases; nucleotides outside the gene matches: 10. The CDR3, as DNA: TGCGCCAGCAGCCACCGAGCGGGAGGCCCCAGCAGCACAGATACGCAGTATTTT. Amino acids: CASSHRAGGPSSTDTQYF.

In this sample, this clonotype turned up many times. The rearrangement joins TRBV6-4 to TRBJ2-1; the D is unclear. V lost 0 bases and J lost 10, with 16 bases in between. This CDR3 comprises 15 residues. CDR1 MRHNA and CDR2 SNTAGT come from the germline V gene. DNA of the CDR3: TGTGCCAGCAGTGACTCTGCAGAGGTGAGGCAGGAGCAGTTCTTC. It specifies CASSDSAEVRQEQFF.

This clonotype has just a few counts. The chain employs TRBV29-1 and TRBJ2-5; D unclear. Germline CDR1 is SQVTM and CDR2 is ANQGSEA. V lost 0 bases, J lost 8 bases, and 13 bases lay in between. There are 13 residues in the CDR3. The CDR3, as DNA: TGCAGCGTTGAAGATCGAACTCCTAAAACCCAGTACTTC. It yields the protein CSVEDRTPKTQYF.

The chain couples TRBV4-3 to TRBJ2-7, with D possibly TRBD2 on 5 matching bases. CDR1 LGHNA and CDR2 YSLEER come from the germline V gene. The CDR3 has 13 amino acids. The V end was cut by 1 base, the J end by 6 bases, with 10 bases between. DNA of the CDR3: TGCGCCAGCAGCCAAGGAGGGAGCGGCGAGCAGTACTTC. It specifies CASSQGGSGEQYF.

This clonotype was seen only once. The chain combines TRBV12-3 or TRBV12-4 with TRBJ2-3; 13 bases are shared with TRBD2. V lost 5 bases, J lost 3 bases, and 5 bases stayed unmatched. This CDR3 has 16 amino acids. CDR3 amino acids: CASSRSTSGRTDTQYF. In DNA form, the CDR3 reads TGTGCCAGCAGTCGCTCGACTAGCGGGAGGACAGATACGCAGTATTTT.

This clonotype has more than one count but fewer than ten. The chain couples TRBV7-9 to TRBJ2-2; the match to TRBD1 covers 10 bases. The CDR3 has 15 residues. V lost 5 bases and J lost 3; bases outside the gene matches: 3. Germline V gives CDR1 SEHNR, CDR2 FQNEAQ (reference sequence). The CDR3 nucleotides read TGTGCCAGCAGCAAGGACAGGGGGGACACCGGGGAGCTGTTTTTT. It yields the protein CASSKDRGDTGELFF.

The chain uses TRBV7-3 and TRBJ2-3; unclear D gene. This CDR3 spans 15 amino acids. Germline CDR1 is SGHTA and CDR2 is FQGTGA. The V gene lost 5 bases and the J gene lost 2 bases, with 14 bases spanning the gap. The CDR3 sequence: CASSPSGLNTDTQYF. CDR3 DNA sequence: TGTGCCAGCAGCCCCTCGGGTCTCAACACAGATACGCAGTATTTT.

There are a few counts of this clonotype. The chain uses TRBV12-3 or TRBV12-4 and TRBJ2-4, with D perhaps matching TRBD2 (6 bases). The CDR3 consists of 17 residues. Trimming removed 7 bases from V and 4 bases from J, with 23 bases in between. The CDR3 loop reads CASKSNAGGKTKNIQYF. As DNA, the CDR3 is TGTGCCAGCAAATCGAACGCGGGCGGGAAGACGAAAAACATTCAGTACTTC.

This clonotype was picked up a small number of times. The chain couples TRBV30 to TRBJ1-5; no clear D gene. The germline V gene encodes CDR1 GTSNPN and CDR2 SVGIG (reference sequence). V gave up 3 bases and J gave up 4 bases, with 10 bases separating them. CDR3 size: 13 residues. CDR3 coding DNA: TGTGCCTGGAGCGAGGAGATAAATCAGCCCCAGCATTTT. Translated: CAWSEEINQPQHF.

The V call is TRBV10-3, the J call TRBJ2-3, with D perhaps assigned TRBD1 or TRBD2 (5 bases each). The CDR3 has 15 residues. Germline V CDR1 and CDR2: ENHRY, SYGVKD. Trimming left V 4 bases short and J 1 base short, with 12 bases between. Here the CDR3 reads CAISGSGTGTDTQYF. DNA of the CDR3: TGTGCCATCAGTGGATCCGGGACCGGCACAGATACGCAGTATTTT.

The chain uses TRBV7-9 and TRBJ2-5, with D maybe TRBD2 (6 bases). Per the germline V gene, CDR1 is SEHNR and CDR2 is FQNEAQ (reference sequence). Trimming removed 3 bases at V and 0 bases at J, with 11 bases between. The CDR3 spans 15 residues. The CDR3 bases are TGTGCCAGCAGCTTGGCTAGCGTATACCAAGAGACCCAGTACTTC. Its protein is CASSLASVYQETQYF.

V and J are TRBV7-8 and TRBJ2-1; 10 bases are shared with TRBD1. V dropped 5 bases and J dropped 2; count of bases not matched to a gene: 6. Germline V lookup: CDR1 SGHVS, CDR2 FQNEAQ. This CDR3 is built from 16 residues. The CDR3: CASSIWDRGPYNEQFF. The CDR3 DNA is TGTGCCAGCAGCATATGGGACAGGGGACCCTACAATGAGCAGTTCTTC.

The chain uses TRBV20-1 and TRBJ1-5; D may be TRBD1 (6 bases). This CDR3 spans 13 amino acids. In germline, CDR1 is DFQATT, CDR2 SNEGSKA (reference sequence). Trimming took off 6 bases at V and 7 bases at J, with 16 bases between the two ends. The CDR3 protein is CSARGGPGQPQHF. Written as DNA, the CDR3 is TGCAGTGCCAGGGGAGGGCCGGGACAGCCCCAGCATTTT.